This passage covers 24 T cell receptor beta chains from one sample sequenced in a study of blood T cell repertoires in COVID-19. Sequencing was performed with immunoSEQ multiplex PCR; in TCRdb, only in-frame clones are kept and a portion is missing. The sample gives 290,000 or so clones, almost 90% of which show up once; around 4.4% is in the top ten. The specimen was PBMCs or T cells enriched from blood (not recorded which). The receptors here all came from a young woman with acute COVID-19.

The chain links TRBV19 to TRBJ2-1; TRBD2 agrees at 9 bases. The germline CDR1 and CDR2 sequences are LNHDA and SQIVND (reference sequence). Trimming took 5 bases from V and 4 from J; bases not matched to a gene: 3. This CDR3 contains 14 residues. CDR3 residues: CASSGTSWYNEQFF. For the CDR3, the DNA is TGTGCCAGTAGTGGGACTAGCTGGTACAATGAGCAGTTCTTC.

The chain links TRBV6-5 to TRBJ2-7, with TRBD1 matching 8 bases. Per germline, CDR1 MNHEY and CDR2 SVGAGI. The CDR3 extends over 14 amino acids. The V gene end was trimmed by 4 bases and the J gene end by 2 bases; junction bases not matched to a gene: 4. The CDR3 here is CASSSDRVTYEQYF. The CDR3 DNA reads as TGTGCCAGCAGTTCGGACAGGGTTACCTACGAGCAGTACTTC.

This sequence joins TRBV30 and TRBJ1-1; possibly TRBD1 for D (5 bases). Trimming pared 4 bases from V and 4 bases from J, leaving 13 bases between. The germline V gene has CDR1 GTSNPN and CDR2 SVGIG (reference sequence). This CDR3 has 13 residues. CDR3 in amino acids: CAWTPGGATEAFF. The CDR3 DNA sequence: TGTGCCTGGACCCCAGGCGGGGCCACTGAAGCTTTCTTT.

The chain uses TRBV29-1 and TRBJ1-2, with D tentatively TRBD1 (6 bases). The CDR3 runs 12 residues. V was shortened by 4 bases and J by 6 bases, with 12 bases between the two germline ends. Germline V CDR1 and CDR2: SQVTM, ANQGSEA. As DNA, the CDR3 is TGCAGCGTTGTATCCGAGGGGGATGGCTACACCTTC. The encoded protein is CSVVSEGDGYTF.

The chain recombines TRBV20-1 with TRBJ2-7, with TRBD1 matching 8 bases. CDR1 and CDR2 (germline): DFQATT, SNEGSKA (reference sequence). The length of the CDR3 is 14 residues. Germline trimming cut 3 bases from V and 1 base from J; bases unmatched to any gene: 5. The DNA of the CDR3 is TGCAGTGCTAGTTCCGGACAGGGTTCCTACGAGCAGTACTTC. It is translated as CSASSGQGSYEQYF.

In nucleotides, the CDR3 is TGTGCCAGACTAGCCGGGACAGGGATCGGGGAGCTGTTTTTT. This gives the protein CARLAGTGIGELFF. V and J are TRBV6-4 and TRBJ2-2; 9 bases agree with TRBD1. The CDR3 loop spans 14 amino acids. J lost 7 bases, V lost 9 bases, and 9 bases had no gene match. Looked up from germline, CDR1 is MRHNA and CDR2 is SNTAGT.

This clone was seen only a few times. The rearrangement joins TRBV12-3 or TRBV12-4 to TRBJ1-1, with D tentatively TRBD1 (6 bases). Trimming took off 7 bases at V and 5 bases at J, with 11 bases between the two ends. This CDR3 contains 12 residues. CDR3 amino acids: CASTLTGTEAFF. The CDR3 DNA reads TGTGCCAGCACCCTCACAGGGACTGAAGCTTTCTTT.

The CDR3 region is CASSGGSSGSGHEQFF. In DNA form, the CDR3 reads TGTGCCAGCAGTGGAGGGAGCAGCGGGAGCGGTCATGAGCAGTTCTTC. The chain combines TRBV6-1 with TRBJ2-1; TRBD2 matches at 8 bases. Trimming took 4 bases from V and 8 from J; bases not matched to a gene: 13. The CDR3 runs 16 residues. In germline, CDR1 is MNHNS, CDR2 SASEGT.

This chain uses TRBV19 with TRBJ1-1; D gene unclear. The CDR3 totals 13 residues. CDR1 is LNHDA and CDR2 is SQIVND in the germline V gene (reference sequence). Trimming shortened V by 3 bases and J by 1 base, and 6 bases separated the two germline ends. CDR3 protein: CASSMNRNTEAFF. CDR3 coding DNA: TGTGCCAGTAGTATGAACAGGAACACTGAAGCTTTCTTT.

The chain links TRBV5-1 to TRBJ1-2; 8 bases map to TRBD1. V was pared by 1 base and J by 10 bases, with 12 bases of the junction left unmatched. The CDR3 has 15 residues. The V gene's germline CDR1 is SGHRS and CDR2 YFSETQ. CDR3 sequence: CASSLQGDRGIVYTF. For the CDR3, the DNA is TGCGCCAGCAGCTTGCAGGGTGACAGGGGAATAGTCTACACCTTC.

The CDR3, as DNA: TGTGCCAGCAGTAAAGCGGGGAGTTACGAGCAGTACTTC. This codes for CASSKAGSYEQYF. The chain combines TRBV28 with TRBJ2-7; 7 bases agree with TRBD2. Trimming removed 5 bases from V and 4 bases from J; junction bases left unmatched: 5. In germline, CDR1 is MDHEN, CDR2 SYDVKM. The CDR3 extends over 13 amino acids.

Only a few counts were recorded for this clone. CDR3 protein: CASSLLGTSGRREQFF. The CDR3 region has the DNA TGTGCCAGCAGTTTATTGGGGACTAGCGGGAGGAGGGAGCAGTTCTTC. The chain joins TRBV27 to TRBJ2-1, with 15 bases lining up with TRBD2. V was clipped by 1 base and J by 10 bases; unmatched bases: 5. The CDR3 loop spans 16 amino acids. Germline CDR1 MNHEY, CDR2 SMNVEV (reference sequence).

V and J are TRBV20-1 and TRBJ2-1, with D hard to call. V was trimmed by 3 bases and J by 11 bases, leaving 17 bases between them. Germline CDR1 DFQATT, CDR2 SNEGSKA (reference sequence). CDR3 length: 13 amino acids. CDR3 loop: CSASANQNLKQFF. CDR3 sequence (DNA): TGCAGTGCTAGTGCTAACCAAAACTTAAAGCAGTTCTTC.

The chain couples TRBV5-1 to TRBJ2-7; D is unclear. Deletions cut 2 bases from V and 4 bases from J, with 7 bases between. The CDR3 extends over 12 amino acids. CDR1 and CDR2 from the germline V gene are SGHRS and YFSETQ. The CDR3 region has the DNA TGCGCCAGCAGCTTTGACGGGTACGAGCAGTACTTC. As protein: CASSFDGYEQYF.

This clone was seen more than once but under ten times. This rearrangement joins TRBV2 to TRBJ1-4, with a weak D call TRBD1 (6 bases). This CDR3 has 14 residues. Trimming removed 3 bases at V and 5 bases at J, with 10 bases between. The germline CDR1 and CDR2 sequences are SNHLY and FYNNEI. The CDR3 sequence is CASSDGQGNEKLFF. For the CDR3, the DNA is TGTGCCAGCAGTGATGGGCAGGGGAATGAAAAACTGTTTTTT.

The V call is TRBV29-1, the J call TRBJ1-2; 10 bases are a match to TRBD1. Germline V gene lookup returns CDR1 SQVTM and CDR2 ANQGSEA. After removal of 4 bases from V and 4 bases from J, the junction contained 3 bases not matched to a gene. The CDR3 has 13 residues. CDR3 sequence: CSVGQGAGYGYTF. The CDR3 bases are TGCAGCGTTGGACAGGGGGCGGGCTATGGCTACACCTTC.

In this sample, this clone turned up a few times. The rearrangement links TRBV3-1 (or the pseudogene TRBV3-2) to TRBJ1-2; 8 bases align to TRBD1. Germline CDR1 reads LGHDT; CDR2 reads YNNKEL (reference sequence). V was pared by 1 base and J by 8 bases, with 9 bases of the junction left unmatched. This CDR3 has 15 residues. CDR3 region: CASSQGLQDRVGYTF. The DNA for the CDR3 is TGTGCCAGCAGCCAAGGTTTACAGGACAGGGTCGGCTACACCTTC.

The V call is TRBV7-3, the J call TRBJ2-2; D perhaps matches TRBD2 (7 bases). V gave up 7 bases and J gave up 7 bases, with 22 bases separating them. Germline CDR1 and CDR2: SGHTA and FQGTGA. CDR3 length: 16 amino acids. The CDR3 sequence is CASTTLGGRAHGELFF. The CDR3 bases are TGTGCCAGCACCACTCTAGGGGGGAGGGCCCACGGGGAGCTGTTTTTT.

The chain recombines TRBV7-6 with TRBJ2-2; 10 nucleotides line up with TRBD2. The CDR3 loop spans 17 amino acids. The germline gives CDR1 SGHVS, CDR2 FNYEAQ. V dropped 4 bases and J dropped 5; count of bases not matched to a gene: 10. The CDR3 region has the DNA TGTGCCAGCAGCTCAATCCCTAGCGGGAGTATAACCGGGGAGCTGTTTTTT. Protein product: CASSSIPSGSITGELFF.

As DNA, the CDR3 is TGTGCCACCAGTGAGCACGGGACTCTTAATGAGCAGTTCTTC. This translates into CATSEHGTLNEQFF. The gene calls are TRBV24-1 and TRBJ2-1; TRBD2 is a possible D gene (6 bases). The V end was cut by 4 bases, the J end by 7 bases, with 13 bases between. The CDR3 length is 14 residues. Germline V CDR1 and CDR2: KGHDR, SFDVKD.

There are a few counts of this clone. This chain links TRBV6-1 with TRBJ2-3, with 14 bases that match TRBD2. The V and J ends lost 4 bases and 4 bases, in that order; junction bases with no gene match: 7. The CDR3 runs 17 residues. Germline V gene sequence: CDR1 MNHNS, CDR2 SASEGT. CDR3 loop: CASSAHPGLAGADTQYF. DNA for the CDR3: TGTGCCAGCAGTGCGCACCCGGGACTAGCGGGAGCAGATACGCAGTATTTT.

The genes are TRBV5-1 and TRBJ1-1, with D possibly matching TRBD1 (5 bases). Germline CDR1 is SGHRS and CDR2 is YFSETQ. The CDR3 is 13 amino acids. The V end lost 5 bases, the J end lost 6 bases, and 14 bases lay between the germline ends. The CDR3 sequence is CASRSREAAEAFF. CDR3 coding DNA: TGCGCCAGCAGAAGCAGGGAGGCAGCTGAAGCTTTCTTT.

This chain uses TRBV5-1 with TRBJ2-1; maybe TRBD2 (6 bases). This CDR3 is built from 15 residues. Germline CDR1 is SGHRS and CDR2 is YFSETQ. Trimming cost V 0 bases and J 1 base, with 8 bases left between them. The CDR3 coding sequence is TGCGCCAGCAGCTTGGACGGGGGTTCCTACAATGAGCAGTTCTTC. Amino acid sequence: CASSLDGGSYNEQFF. The whole variable domain, filled in from reference TRBV5-1 and TRBJ2-1, reads KAGVTQTPRYLIKTRGQQVTLSCSPISGHRSVSWYQQTPGQGLQFLFEYFSETQRNKGNFPGRFSGRQFSNSRSEMNVSTLELGDSALYLCASSLDGGSYNEQFFGPGTRLTVL.

The chain uses TRBV11-1 and TRBJ1-3; no reliable D call. CDR3 length: 15 residues. The V gene lost 6 bases and the J gene lost 0 bases, with 12 bases spanning the gap. Germline lookup yields CDR1 SGHAT and CDR2 FQDESV (reference sequence). In DNA form, the CDR3 reads TGTGCCAGCAGTTTAACTGAGAACTCTGGAAACACCATATATTTT. Translated, it gives CASSLTENSGNTIYF.